This T cell receptor (beta chain) emerged from a study of graft-versus-host responses after intestinal transplantation. General study results and limits: Maximum circulating GvH clone levels tracked with early post-transplant HvG decreases.

V trimming: 3 bases; J trimming: 7 bases; junction bases outside the gene matches: 5. This CDR3 is 15 amino acids long. The germline CDR1 and CDR2 sequences are LNHNV and YYDKDF (reference sequence). TCRdb's copy holds only in-frame clones and misses some; the assay was immunoSEQ multiplex PCR. The sample holds about 81,000 clones, around 90% seen once. Details on this clone: Antigen unknown.

The sample was unstimulated CD4+ T cells sorted from spleen or lymph node cells, taken before intestinal transplant. V usage is TRBV15 and J usage is TRBJ1-4, with 10 bases lining up with TRBD1. This TCR was recovered from a human donor who received an intestinal transplant. The CDR3 spells CATSSRTGGSEKLFF. The CDR3 bases are TGTGCCACCAGCAGCCGGACAGGGGGGAGTGAAAAACTGTTTTTT.